The T cell receptor beta chain described here comes from a study of cytomegalovirus exposure and HLA in healthy donors. About the research overall: The study placed around 80% of its 398 genotyped donors in the Caucasian-associated ancestry cluster.

Use of 60 Vbeta and 13 Jbeta primers characterized the PCR. The protocol was immunoSEQ multiplex PCR, while the TCRdb copy is restricted to in-frame clones and leaves out a portion. The sample has roughly 100,000 clones; more than 70% are singletons. The CDR3 is 14 amino acids. Germline V CDR1 and CDR2: MNHNS, SASEGT. V lost 1 base, J lost 6 bases, and 13 bases lay in between. The sequencing sample was made of PBMCs. The J gene is TRBJ2-7, the V gene TRBV6-1; maybe TRBD1 (5 bases). This clonotype originated in a man in his forties or fifties in good health and CMV-seronegative. The CDR3 is CASSEGGHLGEQYF. The CDR3 nucleotides are TGTGCCAGCAGTGAAGGTGGACACTTGGGCGAGCAGTACTTC.